Each of the 25 T cell receptor beta chains below was sequenced from the same sample in a study of T cell repertoires in ileal Crohn's disease. The time point: neoterminal ileum biopsy at postoperative endoscopy, about 6 months after surgery. Libraries were prepared by immunoSEQ multiplex PCR; TCRdb keeps only in-frame clonotypes and omits some of them. Altogether more than 50,000 clones are present, 70% to 90% being singletons, with the ten largest covering roughly 1.9%. Sequenced input: ileal tissue. The receptors here all came from an adult with Crohn's disease.

This chain links TRBV15 with TRBJ1-2; a weak D match, TRBD1 (6 bases). The CDR3 totals 15 residues. Trimming cost V 0 bases and J 0 bases, with 8 bases left between them. Germline CDR1 is LNHNV and CDR2 is YYDKDF (reference sequence). DNA of the CDR3: TGTGCCACCAGCAGAGATCAGGGGACTAACTATGGCTACACCTTC. Encoded protein: CATSRDQGTNYGYTF.

The chain joins TRBV11-3 to TRBJ2-5; 9 bases map to TRBD1. Trimming removed 2 bases from V and 4 bases from J; junction bases left unmatched: 11. CDR1 and CDR2 from the germline V gene are SGHNT and YENEEA. This CDR3 contains 17 residues. In DNA, the CDR3 is TGTGCCAGCAGCTTAATTTCCTTGACAGGGGGAGTAGAGACCCAGTACTTC. This gives the protein CASSLISLTGGVETQYF.

The CDR3 DNA follows: TGTGCCAGCAGGGTGGGACTAGCGGGAGGAGATACGCAGTATTTT. Its translation is CASRVGLAGGDTQYF. The V gene is TRBV7-2, the J gene TRBJ2-3; 15 bases line up with TRBD2. In germline, CDR1 is SGHTA, CDR2 FQGNSA. CDR3 length: 15 residues. The J segment lost 5 bases and the V segment lost 6 bases, leaving 3 bases of the junction unmatched.

This chain's CDR3 is CSARQGSMNTEAFF. CDR3 sequence (DNA): TGCAGCGCCAGACAGGGTTCGATGAACACTGAAGCTTTCTTT. The chain employs TRBV29-1 and TRBJ1-1; 7 bases match TRBD1. Germline V CDR1 and CDR2: SQVTM, ANQGSEA. V lost 7 bases, J lost 0 bases, and 8 bases stayed unmatched. The CDR3 is 14 amino acids.

The chain links TRBV4-1 to TRBJ2-7, with D tentatively TRBD1 (6 bases). Trimming pared 5 bases from V and 7 bases from J, leaving 18 bases between. This CDR3 has 14 residues. The germline gives CDR1 MGHRA, CDR2 YSYEKL. The CDR3 region has the DNA TGCGCCAGCAGCGCAAGTGGGACACTGGAAGAGCAGTACGTC. Protein product: CASSASGTLEEQYV.

This clone was observed once. The chain joins TRBV5-1 to TRBJ1-4; 11 bases are shared with TRBD1. CDR1 SGHRS and CDR2 YFSETQ come from the germline V gene. Trimming took 4 bases from V and 6 from J; bases not matched to a gene: 5. This CDR3 spans 15 amino acids. CDR3 DNA: TGCGCCAGCAGCCGGGGACAGGGGGTGTATGAAAAACTGTTTTTT. Translated, it gives CASSRGQGVYEKLFF. The full variable domain, rest sourced from reference TRBV5-1 and TRBJ1-4, is KAGVTQTPRYLIKTRGQQVTLSCSPISGHRSVSWYQQTPGQGLQFLFEYFSETQRNKGNFPGRFSGRQFSNSRSEMNVSTLELGDSALYLCASSRGQGVYEKLFFGSGTQLSVL.

V is TRBV14 and J is TRBJ1-1, with D maybe TRBD1 (5 bases). Germline CDR1 SGHDN, CDR2 FVKESK. The CDR3 runs to 13 residues. Trimming left V 6 bases short and J 7 bases short, with 15 bases between. The CDR3 nucleotides read TGTGCCAGCAGATTCCAGGGTTTCGGTGAAGCTTTCTTT. This sequence encodes CASRFQGFGEAFF.

The gene calls are TRBV7-3 and TRBJ1-1, with D perhaps TRBD1 (6 bases). This CDR3 is 14 amino acids long. V dropped 3 bases and J dropped 1 base, with 9 bases sitting between them. Per germline, CDR1 SGHTA and CDR2 FQGTGA. Here the CDR3 reads CASSFSQGNTEAFF. The CDR3 nucleotides read TGTGCCAGCAGCTTCTCACAGGGGAACACTGAAGCTTTCTTT.

The chain carries TRBV15 and TRBJ2-6; a weak D match, TRBD2 (5 bases). The CDR3 is made up of 15 amino acids. V was cut by 8 bases and J by 0 bases, with 11 bases left in between. CDR1 is LNHNV, CDR2 YYDKDF, per germline (reference sequence). CDR3 nucleotide sequence: TGTGCCACCGGAGGACGGTTCTCTGGGGCCAACGTCCTGACTTTC. Encoded protein: CATGGRFSGANVLTF.

V gene TRBV2 combines with J gene TRBJ2-3; possible D gene TRBD1, 6 bases. Deletions cut 6 bases from V and 0 bases from J, with 16 bases between. Per germline, CDR1 SNHLY and CDR2 FYNNEI. CDR3 length equals 16 residues. CDR3 region: CASRYTGTFSTDTQYF. Here the CDR3 DNA reads TGTGCCAGCAGGTATACCGGGACATTTAGCACAGATACGCAGTATTTT.

The chain joins TRBV7-6 to TRBJ1-2; 9 nucleotides align to TRBD1. The CDR3 covers 15 residues. Germline CDR1 is SGHVS and CDR2 is FNYEAQ. V lost 4 bases, J lost 6 bases, and 9 bases stayed unmatched. The CDR3 loop is CASSSGQGMRDGYTF. The CDR3 DNA reads as TGTGCCAGCAGCTCCGGACAGGGGATGAGGGATGGCTACACCTTC.

This chain uses TRBV6-4 with TRBJ2-1; 7 bases are shared with TRBD2. The germline CDR1 and CDR2 sequences are MRHNA and SNTAGT. The V gene end was trimmed by 5 bases and the J gene end by 6 bases; junction bases not matched to a gene: 7. The CDR3 spans 14 residues. CDR3 sequence (DNA): TGTGCCAGCAGTACTAGCGCGAATGGCAATGAGCAGTTCTTC. Protein product: CASSTSANGNEQFF.

The chain is built from TRBV7-2 and TRBJ2-7, with a weak D call TRBD2 (5 bases). This CDR3 contains 15 residues. Trimming removed 2 bases at V and 6 bases at J, with 17 bases between. Germline assignment: CDR1 SGHTA and CDR2 FQGNSA. CDR3 sequence (DNA): TGTGCCAGCAGCTTAAGCGGTTTGTTCCGGGGCGAGCAGTACTTC. Amino acid sequence: CASSLSGLFRGEQYF.

This sequence joins TRBV4-2 and TRBJ2-2, with D perhaps TRBD2 (6 bases). The CDR3 has 18 residues. Germline V gives CDR1 LGHNA, CDR2 YNFKEQ. V was shortened by 3 bases and J by 1 base, with 18 bases between the two germline ends. CDR3 region: CASSHTSLGTLNTGELFF. The CDR3 DNA reads TGTGCCAGCAGCCATACCAGTTTAGGGACTTTGAACACCGGGGAGCTGTTTTTT.

The chain links TRBV7-9 to TRBJ2-5; 7 bases fit TRBD1. The CDR3 totals 13 residues. In germline, CDR1 is SEHNR, CDR2 FQNEAQ (reference sequence). V was clipped by 7 bases and J by 4 bases; unmatched bases: 6. CDR3 in amino acids: CASIDRVGETQYF. CDR3 sequence (DNA): TGTGCCAGCATCGACAGGGTTGGAGAGACCCAGTACTTC.

The rearrangement links TRBV9 to TRBJ2-5; perhaps TRBD1 as D (6 bases). Trimming took 6 bases from V and 5 from J, leaving 20 bases between them. Germline-derived CDR1 and CDR2 are SGDLS and YYNGEE. The CDR3 is 15 residues long. CDR3 amino acids: CASTASSGVLETQYF. Written as DNA, the CDR3 is TGTGCCAGCACCGCAAGCTCAGGGGTTCTGGAGACCCAGTACTTC.

This chain links TRBV7-2 with TRBJ1-1; D not certain. The CDR3 is made up of 15 amino acids. The germline V gene encodes CDR1 SGHTA and CDR2 FQGNSA. Trimming took 5 bases from V and 5 from J, leaving 18 bases between them. The CDR3 region has the DNA TGTGCCAGCAGCCCCGAAGGCCGGGTGGAGACTGAAGCTTTCTTT. Translated, it gives CASSPEGRVETEAFF.

The chain combines TRBV6-5 with TRBJ1-2, with 10 bases identical to TRBD1. The V gene's germline CDR1 is MNHEY and CDR2 SVGAGI. The V gene end was trimmed by 2 bases and the J gene end by 4 bases; junction bases not matched to a gene: 4. The CDR3 sequence is 15 residues long. CDR3 in amino acids: CASSYRDRGSYGYTF. The DNA of the CDR3 is TGTGCCAGCAGTTACCGGGACAGGGGCTCCTATGGCTACACCTTC.

The gene calls are TRBV7-9 and TRBJ2-3; TRBD2 matches 8 bases. Trimming cost V 3 bases and J 5 bases; bases outside gene matches: 4. CDR3 length: 14 residues. Looked up from germline, CDR1 is SEHNR and CDR2 is FQNEAQ (reference sequence). For the CDR3, the DNA is TGTGCCAGCAGCTTGCGGGGGGCTGAAGATACGCAGTATTTT. Encoded protein: CASSLRGAEDTQYF.

This rearrangement joins TRBV7-2 to TRBJ2-2, with D tentatively TRBD1 (6 bases). Germline V gene lookup returns CDR1 SGHTA and CDR2 FQGNSA. V gave up 6 bases and J gave up 4 bases, with 12 bases separating them. The CDR3 has 14 amino acids. The CDR3 DNA sequence: TGTGCCAGCAGACTAACAGGGTTCACCGGGGAGCTGTTTTTT. Translated: CASRLTGFTGELFF.

The genes are TRBV28 and TRBJ2-2; the D gene is possibly TRBD1 (6 bases). The CDR3 spans 15 residues. Germline loops: CDR1 MDHEN, CDR2 SYDVKM. Deletions cut 3 bases from V and 2 bases from J, with 10 bases between. CDR3 nucleotide sequence: TGTGCCAGCAGTTTTTGGACAGCAAACACCGGGGAGCTGTTTTTT. Protein sequence: CASSFWTANTGELFF.

The chain employs TRBV27 and TRBJ2-6; TRBD2 might be the D (5 bases). The V gene's germline CDR1 is MNHEY and CDR2 SMNVEV (reference sequence). Trimming pared 2 bases from V and 0 bases from J, leaving 14 bases between. This CDR3 spans 18 amino acids. The CDR3 DNA reads TGTGCCAGCAGTTTACTGACACCGGGAAGCTCTGGGGCCAACGTCCTGACTTTC. Amino acids: CASSLLTPGSSGANVLTF.

The chain couples TRBV5-1 to TRBJ1-2; no definite D call. V lost 0 bases, J lost 5 bases, and 8 bases lay in between. The CDR3 runs 13 residues. Germline CDR1 SGHRS, CDR2 YFSETQ. CDR3 nucleotides: TGCGCCAGCAGCTTGGAGACAAGTTATGGCTACACCTTC. It encodes CASSLETSYGYTF.

About this clone: The identical CDR3 is also encoded by other nucleotide sequences in the sample. The V gene is TRBV5-4, the J gene TRBJ1-2; no clear D. Deletions cut 4 bases from V and 0 bases from J, with 7 bases between. The CDR3 is 13 residues long. Looked up from germline, CDR1 is SGHNT and CDR2 is YYREEE (reference sequence). The DNA for the CDR3 is TGTGCCAGCAGCCCAGACTCTAACTATGGCTACACCTTC. Encoded protein: CASSPDSNYGYTF. The variable domain in full, completed from reference TRBV5-4 and TRBJ1-2, reads ETGVTQSPTHLIKTRGQQVTLRCSSQSGHNTVSWYQQALGQGPQFIFQYYREEENGRGNFPPRFSGLQFPNYSSELNVNALELDDSALYLCASSPDSNYGYTFGSGTRLTVV.

The J gene is TRBJ2-3, the V gene TRBV6-5; D is unclear. Germline V CDR1 and CDR2: MNHEY, SVGAGI. V lost 5 bases and J 4 bases, leaving 13 bases between the germline ends. The CDR3 has 14 residues. The CDR3 nucleotides read TGTGCCAGCAGTCCCACGGGTAACGCAGATACGCAGTATTTT. It specifies CASSPTGNADTQYF.